This T cell receptor beta chain appears in the sequencing data of a study of blood T cell repertoires in COVID-19 (dated by TCRdb to about 2020). Notes on the research overall: Collaborator samples came from the United States, Italy and Spain and covered acute and convalescent phases of COVID-19. The material from the prospective study consisted of cDNA or gDNA derived from T cells, B-cell-depleted T cells, or PBMCs. Subjects who had been exposed to COVID-19, were actively infected with it, or had recovered from it provided the deeply sampled blood TCRbeta repertoires that made up the dataset. The repertoires were released in a freely available public database meant as a resource for research on the immune response to SARS-CoV-2. The samples were drawn from the first 160 participants of the ongoing ImmuneRACE study and from more than 1,000 subjects provided by 6 global collaborators. The sample metadata nearly always contained a de-identified subject ID, COVID-19 status, age in years and sex. Where HLA class I and class II types were available, the types were taken from metadata supplied by the sample provider, not from assay-based typing. Broad study findings and their caveats: Clinical and demographic metadata were provided uncurated, with the amount varying by source and participant.

The immunoSEQ Assay, a bias-controlled multiplex PCR, was used to amplify TCRbeta CDR3 regions from genomic DNA. For the original study's pipeline: The number of nucleated cells in each sample was estimated from the amplification of reference gene primers within the assay. To quantify the absolute abundance of each unique TCRbeta CDR3 rearrangement, sequence reads were collapsed and filtered. For each sample, productive Simpson clonality was calculated as the square root of Simpson's diversity index across productive rearrangements. TCRdb retrieved this table from immuneACCESS and kept in-frame rearrangements only. Not all clones are present; in checked studies, unresolved V genes account for under half, and no reason is known for the remainder. V and J calls plus clone size are reproduced from that table; the DNA served to infer D and trimming. In all, the sample holds approximately 300,000 clones, and approximately 82% of those were seen once. The ten top clones hold 1% to 1.5% of the sample.

On this clone itself: The antigen this receptor binds is unknown. No quality values exist for individual bases; no much larger clone is one base distant.

Collaborating institutions collected whole blood in K2EDTA tubes following their own protocols. For TCRbeta analysis, collaborators shipped samples in one of three forms: frozen whole blood, isolated PBMCs, or DNA extracted from either of those sample types. Sequences DFQATT (CDR1) and SNEGSKA (CDR2) are obtained from the germline V gene (reference sequence). From its cysteine to its phenylalanine, the CDR3 spans 15 amino acids. Solely the CDR3 DNA is kept, with 45 bases framed from the first base. Trimming removed 3 bases from V and 5 bases from J, leaving 19 bases between the germline ends. Sequenced: peripheral blood. The TCR sequence derives from a woman aged 45-59 years with acute or convalescent COVID-19. The chain is assembled from TRBV20-1 and TRBJ2-5; TRBD2 is a possible D gene, resting on 6 matching bases. The nucleotide sequence reads TGCAGTGCTAGTGAGGCGGGAAAAGGATTCGAGACCCAGTACTTC. This is translated as CSASEAGKGFETQYF.